This TCR beta chain was recorded in a study of beta chain features in type 1 diabetes. Of the isolated RNA, all was reverse transcribed, and so the sequenced material was expressed TCRB transcripts. The protocol was immunoSEQ multiplex PCR, while the TCRdb copy is restricted to in-frame clones and leaves out a portion. Here the sample spans 93,000 or so clones, around 30% being singletons. In all sorted populations, purity surpassed 98%. CDR1 is MDHEN, CDR2 SYDVKM, per germline. V lost 2 bases to trimming and J lost 5 bases; unmatched junction nucleotides: 2. This CDR3 comprises 14 residues. As concerns this clone: The target antigen is unknown.

Study conclusions and caveats: A moderate, significant TCRB CDR3 shortening appeared in type 1 diabetes across four CD4+ subsets.

Source material: central memory CD4+ T cells from blood. The source of this sequence is a woman between 18 and 29 years old with type 1 diabetes. The V gene is TRBV28, the J gene TRBJ1-5, with 8 bases identical to TRBD1. CDR3 residues: CASSLRTGYQPQHF. The CDR3 DNA sequence: TGTGCCAGCAGTTTACGGACAGGGTATCAGCCCCAGCATTTT.